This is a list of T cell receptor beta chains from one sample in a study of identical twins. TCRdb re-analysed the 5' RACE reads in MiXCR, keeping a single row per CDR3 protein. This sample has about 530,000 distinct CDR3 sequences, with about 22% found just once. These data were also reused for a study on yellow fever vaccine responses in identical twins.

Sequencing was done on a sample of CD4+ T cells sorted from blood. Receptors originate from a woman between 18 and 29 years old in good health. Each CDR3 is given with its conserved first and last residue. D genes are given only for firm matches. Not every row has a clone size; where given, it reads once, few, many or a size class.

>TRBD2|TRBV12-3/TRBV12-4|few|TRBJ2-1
TGTGCCAGCAAGGCGGGACTAGCGGGAACTGAGCAGTTCTTC
CASKAGLAGTEQFF
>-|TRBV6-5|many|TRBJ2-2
TGCGCCAGCAGTCGGGGTACCGGGGAGCTGTTTTTT
CASSRGTGELFF
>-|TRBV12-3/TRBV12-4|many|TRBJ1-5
TGTGCCAGCAGTCTAGGGGAAAATCAGCCCCAGCATTTT
CASSLGENQPQHF
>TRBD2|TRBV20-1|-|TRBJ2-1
TGCAGTGCTAGTCTCACTAGCGGGGCCTATGAGCAGTTCTTC
CSASLTSGAYEQFF
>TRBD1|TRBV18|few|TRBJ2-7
TGTGCCAGCTCACCGACCGGGACAGGGCCCTACGAGCAGTACTTC
CASSPTGTGPYEQYF
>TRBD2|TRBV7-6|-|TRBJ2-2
TGTGCCAGCAGCCTACTAGCGGGAGAGGTCGGGGAGCTGTTTTTT
CASSLLAGEVGELFF
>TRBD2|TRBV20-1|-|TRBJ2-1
TGCAGTGCTAGAGAGTCTAGCGGGCCCCTAATGGGAGAGCAGTTCTTC
CSARESSGPLMGEQFF
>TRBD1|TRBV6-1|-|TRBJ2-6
TGTGCCAGCAGAGATTTCCCGGGACAGGGGGTTTCCGGGGCCAACGTCCTGACTTTC
CASRDFPGQGVSGANVLTF
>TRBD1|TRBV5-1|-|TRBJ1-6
TGCGCCAGCAGCCCTACGGGACAGGGATTGGGTTCACCCCTCCACTTT
CASSPTGQGLGSPLHF
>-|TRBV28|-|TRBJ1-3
TGTGCCAGCAGTTCACAGACTGGAAACACCATATATTTT
CASSSQTGNTIYF
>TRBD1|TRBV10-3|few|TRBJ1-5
TGTGCCATCAGTGATGGGACAGGGGGACAAAATCAGCCCCAGCATTTT
CAISDGTGGQNQPQHF
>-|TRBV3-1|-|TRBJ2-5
TGTGCCAGCAACGACAACGGGAGACAAGAGACCCAGTACTTC
CASNDNGRQETQYF
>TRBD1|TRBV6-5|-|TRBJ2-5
TGTGCCAGCAGTTCCCGGGACAGGGAGGTGACCCAGTACTTC
CASSSRDREVTQYF
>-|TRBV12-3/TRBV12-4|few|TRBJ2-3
TGTGCCAGCAGAACCACAGGCAATCGAGATACGCAGTATTTT
CASRTTGNRDTQYF
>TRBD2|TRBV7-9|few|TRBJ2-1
TGTGCCAGCAGCCAGGGACTAGCGTACAATGAGCAGTTCTTC
CASSQGLAYNEQFF
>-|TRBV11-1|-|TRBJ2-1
TGTGCCAGCAGCTTAAAGTCTTTATTCGGGGTAGATTCCAATGAGCAGTTCTTC
CASSLKSLFGVDSNEQFF
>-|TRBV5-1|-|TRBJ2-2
TGCGCCAGCAGCCCTATGGCGGCCGGGAGCGGCGGGGAGCTGTTTTTT
CASSPMAAGSGGELFF
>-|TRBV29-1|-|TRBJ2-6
TGCAGCGTTGCGTTGGACTCTGGGGCCAACGTCCTGACTTTC
CSVALDSGANVLTF
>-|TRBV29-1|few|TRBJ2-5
TGCAGCGTTGGCCCCTCCATGGTACCGCAAGAGACCCAGTACTTC
CSVGPSMVPQETQYF
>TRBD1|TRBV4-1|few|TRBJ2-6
TGCGCCAGCAGCCAAGAGCAGACAGGGAGATACTCTGGGGCCAACGTCCTGACTTTC
CASSQEQTGRYSGANVLTF
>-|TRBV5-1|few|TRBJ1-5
TGCGCCAGCAGCTTGATGGGGCCCACTTGGGGGGCCCAGCATTTT
CASSLMGPTWGAQHF
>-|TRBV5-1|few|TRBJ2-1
TGCGCCAGCAGTAGGTCCTTCGGAAATGGCTACAATGAGCAGTTCTTC
CASSRSFGNGYNEQFF
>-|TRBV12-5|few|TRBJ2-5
TGTGCTAGTGGTTTGGTAGGGAAGGGGCAGACACGACAAGAGACCCAGTACTTC
CASGLVGKGQTRQETQYF
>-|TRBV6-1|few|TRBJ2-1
TGTGCCAGCACCCGCGGGATTGGGGCCTCCTACAATGAGCAGTTCTTC
CASTRGIGASYNEQFF
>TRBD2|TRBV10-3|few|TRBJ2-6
TGTGCCATCAGTGGAATTAGCGGGGGCTCTGGGGCCAACGTCCTGACTTTC
CAISGISGGSGANVLTF
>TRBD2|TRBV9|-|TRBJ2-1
TGTGCCAGCAGCGTAGAAGCGGGAGAGGTCAATGAGCAGTTCTTC
CASSVEAGEVNEQFF
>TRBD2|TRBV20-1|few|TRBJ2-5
TGCAGTGCTAGTCGGGGGGTCCTACAAGAGACCCAGTACTTC
CSASRGVLQETQYF
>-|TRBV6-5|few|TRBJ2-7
TGTGCCAGCAGCTACAGGGTTCAATCCTACGAGCAGTACTTC
CASSYRVQSYEQYF
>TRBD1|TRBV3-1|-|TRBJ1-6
TGTGCCAGCAGCACCCCCAGGGGGACCTATAATTCACCCCTCCACTTT
CASSTPRGTYNSPLHF
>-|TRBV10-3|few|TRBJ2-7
TGTGCCATCAGTGAAGAGGCCTACGAGCAGTACTTC
CAISEEAYEQYF
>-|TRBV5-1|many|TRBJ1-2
TGCGCCAGCAGCTTCGACAGCAACTATGGCTACACCTTC
CASSFDSNYGYTF
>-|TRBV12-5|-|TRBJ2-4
TGTGCTAGTGGTTTGGTAGACAAGGGGGTTGCCTTAGCCAAAAACATTCAGTACTTC
CASGLVDKGVALAKNIQYF
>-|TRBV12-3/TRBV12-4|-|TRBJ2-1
TGTGCCAGCAGCCTCTGGGGGGTGGCGGGGCACAATGAGCAGTTCTTC
CASSLWGVAGHNEQFF
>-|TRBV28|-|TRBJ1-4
TGTGCCAGCAGTTTGGCCGGAAGCCAACTCGGGGAAAAACTGTTTTTT
CASSLAGSQLGEKLFF
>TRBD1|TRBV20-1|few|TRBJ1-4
TGCAGTGCTAGTCCCGGACAGGGGTGGGGTGAAAAACTGTTTTTT
CSASPGQGWGEKLFF
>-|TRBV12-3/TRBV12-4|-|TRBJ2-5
TGTGCCAGCAGTTTGAGGACTGAGCATACCCAGTACTTC
CASSLRTEHTQYF
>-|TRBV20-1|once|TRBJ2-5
TGCAGTGCTAGGAGGGGGGGAGGAGAGACCCAGTACTTC
CSARRGGGETQYF
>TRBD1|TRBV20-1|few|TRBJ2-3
TGCAGTGCTAGGCGCACAGGGGGCTCTGGCACAGATACGCAGTATTTT
CSARRTGGSGTDTQYF
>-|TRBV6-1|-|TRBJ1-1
TGTGCCAGCAGTGAACAGGGATACACTGAAGCTTTCTTT
CASSEQGYTEAFF
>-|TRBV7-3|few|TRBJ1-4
TGTGCCAGCAGCCCCGGCAATGGTGAAAAACTGTTTTTT
CASSPGNGEKLFF
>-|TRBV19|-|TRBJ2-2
TGTGCCAGTAGTAGAGCAGACTACACCGGGGAGCTGTTTTTT
CASSRADYTGELFF
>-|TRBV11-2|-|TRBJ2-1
TGTGCCAGCAGACCGCTTGTTCCAGACTACTACAATGAGCAGTTCTTC
CASRPLVPDYYNEQFF
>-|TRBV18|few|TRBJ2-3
TGTGCCAGCCCAGTTGCGGGGCAAGCCACAGATACGCAGTATTTT
CASPVAGQATDTQYF
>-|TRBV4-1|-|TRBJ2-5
TGCGCCAGCAGCCAAGACGGCACAAGGACAGTCCAAGAGACCCAGTACTTC
CASSQDGTRTVQETQYF
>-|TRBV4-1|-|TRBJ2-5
TGCGCCAGCAGCCCTCTGAACTCTGAAGAGACCCAGTACTTC
CASSPLNSEETQYF
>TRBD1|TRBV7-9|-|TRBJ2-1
TGTGCCAGCAGCACAGGACAGGGCGACTACAATGAGCAGTTCTTC
CASSTGQGDYNEQFF
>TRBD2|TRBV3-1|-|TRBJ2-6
TGTGCCAGCAGACCCATAGCGGGAGGGCCTATCGGATCCTCTGGGGCCAACGTCCTGACTTTC
CASRPIAGGPIGSSGANVLTF
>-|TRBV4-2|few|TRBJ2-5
TGTGCCAGCAGCCAAGATGAGGGGGAGACCCAGTACTTC
CASSQDEGETQYF
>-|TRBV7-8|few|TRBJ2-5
TGTGCCAGCAGCGAACAGGGTAGACAAGAGACCCAGTACTTC
CASSEQGRQETQYF
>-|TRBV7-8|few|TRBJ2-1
TGTGCCAGCAGCGCCCGCGACCGAACGGGAAAGCATTACAATGAGCAGTTCTTC
CASSARDRTGKHYNEQFF
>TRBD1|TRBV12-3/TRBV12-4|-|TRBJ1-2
TGTGCCAGCAGTAAGGACAGGAAGAACTATGGCTACACCTTC
CASSKDRKNYGYTF
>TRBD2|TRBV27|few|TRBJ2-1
TGTGCCAGCAGTTTATCGGGGAGGGGCTTTAGCTACAATGAGCAGTTCTTC
CASSLSGRGFSYNEQFF
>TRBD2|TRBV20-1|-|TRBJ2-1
TGCAGTGCTAGTCCACTAGCGGGAGCTGGCTACAATGAGCAGTTCTTC
CSASPLAGAGYNEQFF